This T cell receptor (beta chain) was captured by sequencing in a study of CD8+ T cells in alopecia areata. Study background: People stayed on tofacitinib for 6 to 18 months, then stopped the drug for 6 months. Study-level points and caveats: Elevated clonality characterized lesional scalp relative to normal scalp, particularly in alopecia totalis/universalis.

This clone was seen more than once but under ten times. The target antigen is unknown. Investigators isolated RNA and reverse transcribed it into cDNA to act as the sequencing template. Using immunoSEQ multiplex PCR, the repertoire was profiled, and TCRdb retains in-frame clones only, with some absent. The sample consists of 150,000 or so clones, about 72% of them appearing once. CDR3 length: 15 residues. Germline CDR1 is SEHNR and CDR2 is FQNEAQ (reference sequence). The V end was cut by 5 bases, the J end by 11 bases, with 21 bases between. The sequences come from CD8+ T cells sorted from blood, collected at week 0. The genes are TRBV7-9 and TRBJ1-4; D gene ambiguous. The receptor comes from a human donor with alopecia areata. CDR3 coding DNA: TGTGCCAGCAGCCCCCAATATCGGTTCTCAGAGAAACTGTTTTTT. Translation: CASSPQYRFSEKLFF. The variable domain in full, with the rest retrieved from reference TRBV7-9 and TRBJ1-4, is DTGVSQNPRHKITKRGQNVTFRCDPISEHNRLYWYRQTLGQGPEFLTYFQNEAQLEKSRLLSDRFSAERPKGSFSTLEIQRTEQGDSAMYLCASSPQYRFSEKLFFGSGTQLSVL.